A single sample is the source of the 12 T cell receptor beta chains below, sequenced in a study of control samples from healthy donors and cancer patients. Repertoires were generated with immunoSEQ multiplex PCR, while TCRdb's copy carries only in-frame clones and drops some. The table records a few hundred thousand clones, around nine tenths of them present only once. The sample taken for sequencing was PBMCs. Receptors were obtained from a man in his forties or fifties with head and neck cancer.

This chain uses TRBV19 with TRBJ1-1; no clear D. There are 14 residues in the CDR3. Trimming cost V 6 bases and J 5 bases, with 16 bases left between them. Germline V gives CDR1 LNHDA, CDR2 SQIVND (reference sequence). This CDR3 is CASSPKGSRTEAFF. For the CDR3, the DNA is TGTGCCAGTAGCCCCAAGGGCTCGAGGACTGAAGCTTTCTTT.

The V call is TRBV19, the J call TRBJ2-7; tentative D call: TRBD2 (5 bases). The CDR3 consists of 15 residues. CDR1 and CDR2 (germline): LNHDA, SQIVND (reference sequence). The ends were cut back, 5 bases at V and 8 bases at J, with 22 bases in the middle. The CDR3 protein is CASSYPGGAVGQQYF. CDR3 DNA: TGTGCCAGTAGTTACCCCGGAGGCGCGGTAGGCCAGCAGTACTTC. Drawing the rest from reference TRBV19 and TRBJ2-7, the complete variable domain is DGGITQSPKYLFRKEGQNVTLSCEQNLNHDAMYWYRQDPGQGLRLIYYSQIVNDFQKGDIAEGYSVSREKKESFPLTVTSAQKNPTAFYLCASSYPGGAVGQQYFGPGTRLTVT.

V is TRBV27 and J is TRBJ1-2, with a tentative D call TRBD1 (6 bases). Germline V lookup: CDR1 MNHEY, CDR2 SMNVEV (reference sequence). The CDR3 sequence is 13 residues long. Trimming left V 8 bases short and J 7 bases short, with 17 bases between. In DNA, the CDR3 is TGTGCCAGCGGCCTAACAGGGATGGGTGGCTACACCTTC. This translates into CASGLTGMGGYTF.

The chain uses TRBV4-1 and TRBJ2-7; D ambiguous. The CDR3 loop spans 13 amino acids. Germline lookup yields CDR1 MGHRA and CDR2 YSYEKL. Trimming removed 1 base from V and 5 bases from J, with 9 bases in between. As DNA, the CDR3 is TGCGCCAGCAGCCAAGCACCTGGGGACGAGCAGTACTTC. This translates into CASSQAPGDEQYF.

The chain combines TRBV28 with TRBJ1-1; D remains ambiguous. Germline assignment: CDR1 MDHEN and CDR2 SYDVKM. This CDR3 has 15 residues. Trimming stripped 4 bases from V and 1 base from J, with 13 bases between. CDR3 protein: CASSSRAPPNTEAFF. The CDR3 DNA reads as TGTGCCAGCAGTTCCCGGGCCCCGCCGAACACTGAAGCTTTCTTT.

In its sample, this clone was seen a few times. V is TRBV4-1 and J is TRBJ1-6, with D uncertain. The CDR3 length is 12 residues. Trimming took off 2 bases at V and 14 bases at J, with 10 bases between the two ends. The germline V gene has CDR1 MGHRA and CDR2 YSYEKL. CDR3 in DNA: TGCGCCAGCAGCCAATCGGGTCGGTCCCTCCACTTT. It specifies CASSQSGRSLHF.

The V and J genes are TRBV5-5 and TRBJ1-4; D possibly corresponds to TRBD1 (5 bases). Germline assignment: CDR1 SGHKS and CDR2 YYEKEE (reference sequence). This CDR3 contains 14 residues. V was shortened by 1 base and J by 6 bases, with 10 bases between the two germline ends. CDR3 nucleotide sequence: TGTGCCAGCAGCTTGTGGCAGGGCCATGAAAAACTGTTTTTT. It translates to CASSLWQGHEKLFF.

The rearrangement uses TRBV24-1 and TRBJ2-2; 9 bases align to TRBD1. V trimming: 3 bases; J trimming: 7 bases; junction bases outside the gene matches: 8. The germline V gene encodes CDR1 KGHDR and CDR2 SFDVKD. There are 16 residues in the CDR3. CDR3 protein: CATSDPGQGLGGELFF. The DNA of the CDR3 is TGTGCCACCAGTGATCCCGGACAGGGGTTGGGCGGGGAGCTGTTTTTT.

The chain is built from TRBV18 and TRBJ2-3; D is undetermined. The CDR3 length is 15 residues. V was pared by 0 bases and J by 2 bases, with 9 bases between. Germline V gene lookup returns CDR1 KGHSH and CDR2 LQKENI. The CDR3 protein is CASSPPPGYTDTQYF. DNA for the CDR3: TGTGCCAGCTCACCACCGCCGGGCTACACAGATACGCAGTATTTT.

This rearrangement joins TRBV7-8 to TRBJ1-5; weak D call: TRBD1 (6 bases). CDR1 is SGHVS and CDR2 is FQNEAQ in the germline V gene. The CDR3 loop spans 15 amino acids. The germline V and J ends were trimmed by 1 base and 5 bases, with 12 bases remaining between them. The CDR3, as DNA: TGTGCCAGCAGCTTAGTACAGGGTGCCTATCAGCCCCAGCATTTT. This sequence encodes CASSLVQGAYQPQHF.

This chain connects TRBV4-3 to TRBJ2-2; D unresolved. The V and J ends lost 1 base and 6 bases respectively, with 9 bases between them. This CDR3 spans 14 amino acids. Germline values: CDR1 LGHNA, CDR2 YSLEER. This CDR3 reads CASSQGFRSGELFF. CDR3 nucleotide sequence: TGCGCCAGCAGCCAAGGTTTCAGGTCCGGGGAGCTGTTTTTT.

About this clone itself: At the DNA level, this CDR3 is encoded by other sequences in the same sample as well. This chain links TRBV11-2 with TRBJ1-1; D is unresolved. Trimming left V 1 base short and J 7 bases short, with 7 bases between. The germline CDR1 and CDR2 sequences are SGHAT and FQNNGV. This CDR3 region has 12 residues. This CDR3 is CASSLGGLEAFF. CDR3 in DNA: TGTGCCAGCAGCTTAGGAGGGCTTGAAGCTTTCTTT.